This T cell receptor beta chain emerged from a study of response to subunit inactivated influenza vaccine. Study conclusions and caveats: Each seasonal flu vaccination may recruit only limited new T cells, authors suggested.

As to this clonotype: What it binds is unknown.

There are 16 residues in the CDR3. Unmatched junction bases numbered 9, after V lost 4 bases and J lost 12 bases. The germline gives CDR1 MDHEN, CDR2 SYDVKM. TCRdb re-analysed the RT-PCR reads in MiXCR, keeping a single row per CDR3 protein. The data show hundreds of thousands of distinct CDR3 sequences, about 7.6% seen once. The sample consisted of PBMCs from blood, taken less than 30 months after vaccination. This chain joins TRBV28 and TRBJ2-1, with 16 bases aligning to TRBD2. This sequence was found in a man aged 45 to 75 who received an inactivated influenza vaccine. As DNA, the CDR3 is TGTGCCAGCAGTTCTGCCGGGACTAGCGGGAGGGCCCGGCAGTTCTTC. Amino acids: CASSSAGTSGRARQFF.